Detailed here is one TCR beta chain. The V and J ends lost 0 bases and 0 bases respectively, with 12 bases between them. The CDR3 covers 16 residues. Germline assignment: CDR1 SGDLS and CDR2 YYNGEE. This record comes from a study of blood T cell repertoires in COVID-19. Background on the study: Both acute and convalescent COVID-19 samples were obtained from the United States, Italy and Spain.

Libraries were prepared by immunoSEQ multiplex PCR; TCRdb keeps only in-frame clonotypes and omits some of them. Of 330,000 or so clones in the sample, roughly 90% were seen once. The TCR was taken from a man aged 25 to 40 with COVID-19, enrolled during active disease. The genes are TRBV9 and TRBJ1-2; the D gene is possibly TRBD1 (5 bases). Sequenced: peripheral blood. This CDR3 reads CASSVGWTPSNYGYTF. The CDR3 bases are TGTGCCAGCAGCGTAGGGTGGACACCCTCTAACTATGGCTACACCTTC.